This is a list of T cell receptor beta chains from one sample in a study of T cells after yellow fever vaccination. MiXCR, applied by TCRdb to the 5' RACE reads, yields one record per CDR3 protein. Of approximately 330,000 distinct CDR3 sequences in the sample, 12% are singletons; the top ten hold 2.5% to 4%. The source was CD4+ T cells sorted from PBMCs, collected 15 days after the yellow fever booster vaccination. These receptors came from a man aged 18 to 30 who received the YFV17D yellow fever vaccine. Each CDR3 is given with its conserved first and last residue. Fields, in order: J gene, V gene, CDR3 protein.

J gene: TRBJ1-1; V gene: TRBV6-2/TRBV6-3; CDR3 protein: CASSFGTGLGNTEAFF
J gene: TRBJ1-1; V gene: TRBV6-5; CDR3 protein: CASSYIQGGGTEAFF
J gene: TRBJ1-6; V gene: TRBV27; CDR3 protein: CASSFESGTFPSPLHF
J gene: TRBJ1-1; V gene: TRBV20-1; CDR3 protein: CSARDFGRTEAFF
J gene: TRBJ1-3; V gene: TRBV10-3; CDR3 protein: CAISATDSRNTIYF
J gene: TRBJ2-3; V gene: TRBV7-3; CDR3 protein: CASSVTGFTDTQYF
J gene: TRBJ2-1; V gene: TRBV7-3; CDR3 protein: CASSPRTDYNEQFF
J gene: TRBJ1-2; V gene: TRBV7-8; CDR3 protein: CASSLGDIYTYGYTF
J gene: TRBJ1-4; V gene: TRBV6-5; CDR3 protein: CASSYSRQVYEKLFF
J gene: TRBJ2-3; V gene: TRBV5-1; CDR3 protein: CASSFQGADTQYF
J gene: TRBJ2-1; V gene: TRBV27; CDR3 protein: CASSWSRHNEQFF
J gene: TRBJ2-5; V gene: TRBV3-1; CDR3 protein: CASSHRAGGVETQYF
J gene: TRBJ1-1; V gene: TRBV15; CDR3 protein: CATSRDYRSGSPEAFF
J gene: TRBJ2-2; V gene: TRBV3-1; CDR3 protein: CASSAGGLTGELFF
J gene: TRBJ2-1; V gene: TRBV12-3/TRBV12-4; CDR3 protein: CASRPVGQSPSYNEQFF
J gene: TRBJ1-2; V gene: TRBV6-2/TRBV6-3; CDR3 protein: CASIPDRPEGPGYTF
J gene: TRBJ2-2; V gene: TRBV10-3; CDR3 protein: CAISEWTANTGELFF
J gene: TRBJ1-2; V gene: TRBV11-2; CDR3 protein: CASSLAAAGDGYTF
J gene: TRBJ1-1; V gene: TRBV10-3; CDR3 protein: CAHGPGNTEAFF
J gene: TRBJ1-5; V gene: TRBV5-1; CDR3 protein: CASSLGESNQPQHF
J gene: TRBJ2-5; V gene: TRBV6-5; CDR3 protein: CASSYRVGRETQYF
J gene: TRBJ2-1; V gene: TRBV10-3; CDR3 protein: CAIRAGTGEGEQFF
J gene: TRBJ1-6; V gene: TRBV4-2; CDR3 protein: CASSQGFTGGDASPLHF
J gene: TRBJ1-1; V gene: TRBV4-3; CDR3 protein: CASSRFSGQNTEAFF
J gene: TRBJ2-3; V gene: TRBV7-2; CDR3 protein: CASSLVVNQDTQYF
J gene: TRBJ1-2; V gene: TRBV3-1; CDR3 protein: CASSQEYGVYGYTF
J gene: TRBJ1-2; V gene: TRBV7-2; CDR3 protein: CASSIQPGQGHYGYTF
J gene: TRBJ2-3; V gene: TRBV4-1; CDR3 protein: CASSQQGTTRDTQYF
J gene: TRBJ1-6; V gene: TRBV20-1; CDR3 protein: CSARPRDRVSPLHF
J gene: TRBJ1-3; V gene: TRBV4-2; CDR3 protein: CASSQSGGPSGNTIYF
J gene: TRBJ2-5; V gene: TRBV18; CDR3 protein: CASSPPGRETQYF
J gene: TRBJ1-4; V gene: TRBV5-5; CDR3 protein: CASSPTRRVHEKLFF
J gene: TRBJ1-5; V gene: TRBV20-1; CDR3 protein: CSAVTPGVPQPQHF
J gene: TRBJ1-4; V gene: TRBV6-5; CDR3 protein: CASSYRVANEKLFF
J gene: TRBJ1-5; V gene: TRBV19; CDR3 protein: CASRDPNQPQHF
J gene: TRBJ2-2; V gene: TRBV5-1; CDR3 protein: CASSPPGGPGELFF
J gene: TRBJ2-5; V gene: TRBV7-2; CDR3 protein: CASSTAHGTGVETQYF
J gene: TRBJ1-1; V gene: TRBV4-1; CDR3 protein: CASSTPWGGNTEAFF
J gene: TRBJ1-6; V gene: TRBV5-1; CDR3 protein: CASSSGPGGNSPLHF
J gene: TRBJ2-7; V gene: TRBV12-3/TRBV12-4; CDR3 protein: CASSSPRGLGDEQYF
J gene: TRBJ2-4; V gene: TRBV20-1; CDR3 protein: CSAPDRAKNIQYF
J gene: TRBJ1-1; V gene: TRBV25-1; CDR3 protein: CASIRSGNTEAFF